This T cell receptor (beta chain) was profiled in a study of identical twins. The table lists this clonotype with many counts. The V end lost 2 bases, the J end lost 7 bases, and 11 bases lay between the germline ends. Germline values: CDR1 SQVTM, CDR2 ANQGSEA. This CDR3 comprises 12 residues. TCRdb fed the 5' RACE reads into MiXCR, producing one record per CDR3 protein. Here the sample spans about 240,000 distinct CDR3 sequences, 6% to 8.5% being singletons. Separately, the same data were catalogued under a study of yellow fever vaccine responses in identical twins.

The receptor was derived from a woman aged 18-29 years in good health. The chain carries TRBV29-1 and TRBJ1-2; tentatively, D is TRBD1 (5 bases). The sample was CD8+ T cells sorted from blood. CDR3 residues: CSVESRDPGYTF. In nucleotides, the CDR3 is TGCAGCGTTGAATCCAGGGATCCTGGCTACACCTTC.